The sequence of this TCR beta chain was determined in a study of blood T cell repertoires in COVID-19. The CDR3 extends over 19 amino acids. Assay: immunoSEQ multiplex PCR; the TCRdb copy retains only in-frame clones and omits some. The sample carries some 40,000 clones, around nine tenths recorded once. This receptor was identified in a human donor in a cohort sampled during active COVID-19. The sequencing input was peripheral blood. The chain uses TRBV12-2 and TRBJ2-5; the table calls TRBD2, which could not be checked here. TRBV12-2 is termed a pseudogene. The CDR3 nucleotides read TGTGCAAGTCGGGCGGCGGGACTAGCGGGGGGGCCGGTTAGGGAGACCCAGTACTTC. This codes for CASRAAGLAGGPVRETQYF.